This TCR beta chain was sequenced for a study of CD8 T cells in ankylosing spondylitis. This clonotype occurred many times. Its target is unknown. CDR1 and CDR2 (germline): ENHRY, SYGVKD. This CDR3 is built from 13 residues. The germline V and J ends were trimmed by 5 bases and 4 bases, with 11 bases remaining between them. Findings and caveats of the study: The clones that were linked to disease were reported to be significantly enriched in matched synovial fluid samples from ankylosing spondylitis patients. Several highly homologous variants made up a TCR beta motif, and this motif appeared characteristic of ankylosing spondylitis blood. There were earlier reports of some motif variants in reactive arthritis synovial fluid and blood. In peripheral blood, disease-linked CD8+ clones occurred at relatively low frequencies.

Quantitative barcoded 5'-RACE was used to prepare TCR beta libraries. TCRdb called the 5' RACE reads again in MiXCR, with one record for every CDR3 protein. The table lists more than 300,000 distinct CDR3 sequences, 6.5% to 10% of them singletons, with 13% to 15% in the top ten. The clonotype was recovered from a male donor with ankylosing spondylitis. Sequenced input: blood, either unsorted or a sorted T cell fraction (not recorded which). The chain carries TRBV10-3 and TRBJ1-2, with D uncertain. The DNA of the CDR3 is TGTGCCATCAGTCACGAGCTAGGCTATGGCTACACCTTC. Protein product: CAISHELGYGYTF.